This TCR beta chain is from a study of spatial heterogeneity in lung cancer. Study summary: TCR transcript counts in tumor regions correlated strongly with a T cell module score from matched bulk RNA-seq. Study findings and constraints: Tumor mutation counts were tracked by expanded intratumoral alpha and beta TCR counts. Regional and ubiquitous nonsynonymous mutations were tracked by counts of regional and ubiquitous expanded TCRs, respectively.

TCRdb called the 5' RACE reads again in MiXCR, with one record for every CDR3 protein. The data contain several thousand distinct CDR3 sequences, 5.5% to 7.5% of them seen just once; the ten biggest clones take up around 20%. In its sample, this clonotype was seen many times. Its antigen is currently unknown. The sample's time point: sample taken at primary tumor resection. The germline gives CDR1 SGHTA, CDR2 FQGNSA. V was pared by 4 bases and J by 1 base, with 9 bases of the junction left unmatched. The CDR3 loop spans 17 amino acids. This material consisted of lung tumor tissue, taken at surgery. The TCR sequence derives from a male donor with early-stage non-small cell lung cancer. This chain uses TRBV7-2 with TRBJ2-2; 7 nucleotides match TRBD1. CDR3 residues: CASSWPPGQMNTGELFF. CDR3 DNA: TGTGCCAGCAGCTGGCCCCCGGGACAGATGAACACCGGGGAGCTGTTTTTT.